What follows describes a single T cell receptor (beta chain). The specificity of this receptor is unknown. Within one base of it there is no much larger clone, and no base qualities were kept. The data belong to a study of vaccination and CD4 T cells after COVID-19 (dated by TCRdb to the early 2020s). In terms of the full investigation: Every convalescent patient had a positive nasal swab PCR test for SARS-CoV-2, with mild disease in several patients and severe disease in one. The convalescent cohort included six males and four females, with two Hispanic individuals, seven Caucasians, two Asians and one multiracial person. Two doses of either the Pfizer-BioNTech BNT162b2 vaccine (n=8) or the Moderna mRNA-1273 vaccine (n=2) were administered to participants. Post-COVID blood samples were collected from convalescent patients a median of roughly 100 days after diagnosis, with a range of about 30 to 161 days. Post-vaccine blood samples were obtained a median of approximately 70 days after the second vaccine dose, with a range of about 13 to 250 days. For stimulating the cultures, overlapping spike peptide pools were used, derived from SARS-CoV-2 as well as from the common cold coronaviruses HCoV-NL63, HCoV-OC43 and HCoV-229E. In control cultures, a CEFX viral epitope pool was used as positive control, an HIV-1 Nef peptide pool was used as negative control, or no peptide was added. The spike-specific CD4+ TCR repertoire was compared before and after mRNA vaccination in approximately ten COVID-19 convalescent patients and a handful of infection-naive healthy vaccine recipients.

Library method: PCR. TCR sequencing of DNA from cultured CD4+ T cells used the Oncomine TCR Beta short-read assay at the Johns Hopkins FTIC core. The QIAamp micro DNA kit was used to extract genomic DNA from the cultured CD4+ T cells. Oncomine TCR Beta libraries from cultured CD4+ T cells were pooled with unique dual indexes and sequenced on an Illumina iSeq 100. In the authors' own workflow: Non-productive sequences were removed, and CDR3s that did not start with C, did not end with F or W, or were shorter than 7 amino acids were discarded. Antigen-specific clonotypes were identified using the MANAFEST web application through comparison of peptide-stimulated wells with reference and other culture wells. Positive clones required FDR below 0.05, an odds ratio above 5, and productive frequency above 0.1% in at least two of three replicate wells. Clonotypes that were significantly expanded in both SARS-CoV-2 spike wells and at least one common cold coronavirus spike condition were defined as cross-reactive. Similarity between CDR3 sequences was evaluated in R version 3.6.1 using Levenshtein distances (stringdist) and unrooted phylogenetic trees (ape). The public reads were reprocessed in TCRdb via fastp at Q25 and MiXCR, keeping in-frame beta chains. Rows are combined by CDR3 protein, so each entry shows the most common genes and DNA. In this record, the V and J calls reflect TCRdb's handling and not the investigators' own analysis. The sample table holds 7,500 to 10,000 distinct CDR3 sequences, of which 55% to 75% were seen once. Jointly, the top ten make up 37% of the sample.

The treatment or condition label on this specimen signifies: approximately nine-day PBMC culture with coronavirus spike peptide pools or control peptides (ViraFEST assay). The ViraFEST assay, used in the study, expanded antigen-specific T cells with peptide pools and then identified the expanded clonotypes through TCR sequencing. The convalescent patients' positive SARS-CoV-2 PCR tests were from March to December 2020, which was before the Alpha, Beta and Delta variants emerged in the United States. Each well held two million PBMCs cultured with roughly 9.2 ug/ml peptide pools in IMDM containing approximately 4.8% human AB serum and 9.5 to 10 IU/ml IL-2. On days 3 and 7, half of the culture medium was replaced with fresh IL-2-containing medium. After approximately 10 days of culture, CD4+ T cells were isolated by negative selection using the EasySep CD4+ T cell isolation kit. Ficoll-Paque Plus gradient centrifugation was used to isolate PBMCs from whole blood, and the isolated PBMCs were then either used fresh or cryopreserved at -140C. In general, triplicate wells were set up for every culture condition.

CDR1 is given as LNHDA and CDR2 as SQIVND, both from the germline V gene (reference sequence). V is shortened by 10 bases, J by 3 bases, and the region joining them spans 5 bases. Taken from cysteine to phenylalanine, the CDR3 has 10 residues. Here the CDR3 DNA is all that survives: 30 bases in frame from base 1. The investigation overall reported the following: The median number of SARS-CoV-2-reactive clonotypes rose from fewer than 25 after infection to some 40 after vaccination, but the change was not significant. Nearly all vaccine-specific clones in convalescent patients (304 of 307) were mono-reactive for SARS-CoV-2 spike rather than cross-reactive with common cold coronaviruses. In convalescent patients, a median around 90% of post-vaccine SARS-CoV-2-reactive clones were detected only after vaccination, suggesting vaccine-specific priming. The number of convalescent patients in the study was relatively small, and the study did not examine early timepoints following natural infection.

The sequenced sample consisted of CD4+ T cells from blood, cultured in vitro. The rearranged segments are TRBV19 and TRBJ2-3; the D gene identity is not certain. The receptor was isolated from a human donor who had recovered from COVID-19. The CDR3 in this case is CATATDTQYF. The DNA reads TGTGCCACAGCAACAGATACGCAGTATTTT.